The rows below give T cell receptor beta chains drawn from one sample of a study of blood T cell repertoires in COVID-19. Here immunoSEQ multiplex PCR was the method, and the copy in TCRdb shows in-frame clones only, minus some. The table shows over 60,000 clones, with 75% to 90% occurring only once. The sequenced sample consisted of peripheral blood. The receptor set was obtained from a woman of 80 years or more with active COVID-19. Both conserved end residues are part of each CDR3. D genes are given only for firm matches. Clone size is stated in some rows and not others, as once, few, many or a class when expanded.

V	D	size	J	CDR3
TRBV28	TRBD1	-	TRBJ2-2	CASRPGTVGGELFF
TRBV29-1	TRBD2	-	TRBJ2-5	CSVSRGLAGGTETQYF
TRBV7-2	-	-	TRBJ2-1	CASSLVMAGLLSSYNEQFF
TRBV27	TRBD1	-	TRBJ1-1	CASSRSTGGSTEAFF
TRBV18	TRBD1	-	TRBJ1-1	CASSRGQGADSEAFF
TRBV2	TRBD1	-	TRBJ2-2	CASSPGTVNTGELFF
TRBV11-1	TRBD1	-	TRBJ1-2	CASSDRQGANYGYTF
TRBV7-9	-	-	TRBJ1-2	CASSPWETF
TRBV28	-	once	TRBJ2-2	CASTRGDGNTGELFF
TRBV5-5	TRBD1	-	TRBJ2-1	CASSLDPSGQGANEQFF
TRBV11-1	-	-	TRBJ2-2	CASSLAVRAANTGELFF
TRBV15	TRBD2	-	TRBJ2-7	CATSTGLADYEQYF
TRBV5-4	-	-	TRBJ2-7	CASSYPSTDAYEQYF
TRBV28	TRBD2	-	TRBJ2-3	CASSLQREWIDTQYF
TRBV19	-	once	TRBJ1-4	CASGTGHGEKLFF
TRBV6-2/TRBV6-3	-	-	TRBJ1-2	CASSTPLYGYTF
TRBV5-1	-	-	TRBJ1-1	CASSLRTGTEAFF
TRBV28	-	-	TRBJ1-1	CASSGGKATEAFF
TRBV7-8	-	-	TRBJ2-3	CASRFERDTQYF
TRBV6-2/TRBV6-3	TRBD1	-	TRBJ2-7	CASSSPAGGSYEQYF
TRBV19	-	-	TRBJ2-5	CASSIRYQETQYF
TRBV5-6	-	-	TRBJ2-7	CASSFGWQGYEQYF
TRBV9	-	-	TRBJ2-7	CASSPRGVGSSYEQYF
TRBV27	-	-	TRBJ1-1	CASSSYARGTEAFF
TRBV5-4	TRBD1	-	TRBJ1-1	CASSSRDRSNTEAFF
TRBV11-2	-	few	TRBJ2-3	CASSLGGFRDTQYF
TRBV9	-	few	TRBJ1-4	CASSVASGNKKLFF
TRBV7-2	TRBD2	-	TRBJ2-7	CASSLDTSGVREQYF
TRBV4-3	TRBD1	once	TRBJ2-7	CASSQSGDRAHEQYF
TRBV28	TRBD2	-	TRBJ2-3	CASSLGTSGRQTDTQYF
TRBV2	TRBD2	-	TRBJ2-1	CASSLLFSGSSYNEQFF
TRBV5-6	TRBD2	-	TRBJ2-3	CASSLGLSSGRPQYF
TRBV19	-	few	TRBJ2-6	CASNYRDSLFSGANVLTF
TRBV18	-	few	TRBJ1-5	CASSPLGGGDNQPQHF
TRBV5-5	-	-	TRBJ2-7	CASSSGSEQYF
TRBV19	TRBD1	-	TRBJ2-7	CASSIQGAPYEQYF
TRBV7-7	TRBD1	few	TRBJ1-5	CASSQDREQPQHF
TRBV6-6	TRBD2	-	TRBJ2-2	CASSPTGAGGRTGELFF
TRBV15	TRBD1	-	TRBJ2-1	CATSTYLGTGTVSRGNEQFF
TRBV12-5	TRBD2	-	TRBJ2-1	CASGLVTNGLAVYNEQFF
TRBV27	TRBD2	once	TRBJ2-2	CASSSVTSGRNTGELFF
TRBV2	-	-	TRBJ2-7	CASSAERESYEQYF
TRBV5-1	-	-	TRBJ2-7	CASGEGATYEQYF
TRBV7-2	TRBD2	-	TRBJ2-2	CASSSGLAGVSGELFF